These 24 T cell receptor beta chains were all obtained from the same sample, sequenced in a study of T cell clonality in common variable immunodeficiency (dated by TCRdb to about 2015). Their cognate antigens are unknown. Library creation used the immunoSEQ multiplex PCR assay. Imported from immuneACCESS, the table was reduced by TCRdb to in-frame sequences with V and J called. These copies leave out some clones; in studies compared against another copy, an unresolved V gene accounts for under half, and the cause of the remainder is not known. The record for this sample contains over 15,000 clones. Of the sample, just under 5% is held by the ten largest clones. On the study overall, not on this receptor specifically: Fewer deletions and N-nucleotide insertions were reportedly observed in CVID TCRbeta sequences, and highly modified clones with 13 or more V deletions were reportedly absent from CVID TCRbeta sequences.

The sample was peripheral blood mononuclear cells. The receptors were gathered from a human donor with common variable immunodeficiency.

Of note for this clone: The read comes to an end 3 residues before the CDR3 does, leaving the germline J gene to fill in the end. V gene TRBV7-8 combines with J gene TRBJ1-6; D might be TRBD1 (5 bases). The germline V gene encodes CDR1 SGHVS and CDR2 FQNEAQ. The CDR3 has 18 amino acids. The ends were cut back, 3 bases at V and 1 base at J, with 16 bases in the middle. CDR3 DNA (partial): TGTGCCAGCAGCTTCCTGGGCGGGGCAGGATCCTATAATTCACCC. This codes for CASSFLGGAGSYNSP. In full, the CDR3 reads CASSFLGGAGSYNSPLHF.

This CDR3 reads CASSFTGVETQYF. The CDR3 bases that were read are TGTGCCAGCAGCTTCACAGGGGTAGAGACC. The chain couples TRBV7-9 to TRBJ2-5; 7 nucleotides line up with TRBD1. The read halts 3 residues ahead of the CDR3 end, with the missing end drawn from the germline J gene. Germline V gene data show CDR1 as SEHNR and CDR2 as FQNEAQ (reference sequence). The CDR3 contains 13 residues. The V gene end was trimmed by 3 bases and the J gene end by 4 bases; junction bases not matched to a gene: 2.

A word on this clone: The read ends 3 residues shy of where the CDR3 ends; the end is completed using the germline J gene. The chain carries TRBV18 and TRBJ1-2; D possibly corresponds to TRBD1 (6 bases). This CDR3 region has 14 residues. The germline CDR1 and CDR2 sequences are KGHSH and LQKENI. V was clipped by 3 bases and J by 5 bases, with 13 bases between them. This CDR3 is CASSPTGQDYGYTF. CDR3 bases read: TGTGCCAGCTCACCGACGGGACAAGATTATGGC. Based on the CDR3 plus reference TRBV18 and TRBJ1-2, the full variable domain is NAGVMQNPRHLVRRRGQEARLRCSPMKGHSHVYWYRQLPEEGLKFMVYLQKENIIDESGMPKERFSAEFPKEGPSILRIQQVVRGDSAAYFCASSPTGQDYGYTFGSGTRLTVV.

CDR3 DNA, as far as it was read: TGTGCCAGTAAGAACCGGGGCAATCAGCCC. Protein sequence: CASKNRGNQP. The complete CDR3 protein is CASKNRGNQPQHF. V and J are TRBV19 and TRBJ1-5, with unresolved D. The read falls 3 residues short of the CDR3 end, and the missing part is taken from the germline J gene. The CDR3 consists of 13 residues. The germline gives CDR1 LNHDA, CDR2 SQIVND (reference sequence). V was clipped by 7 bases and J by 2 bases, with 9 bases between them.

For this clone: The sequence runs out 3 residues before the end of the CDR3; the remainder is reconstructed from the germline J gene. The rearrangement links TRBV4-2 to TRBJ1-2, with D possibly TRBD1 on 5 matching bases. The germline V gene has CDR1 LGHNA and CDR2 YNFKEQ. Trimming removed 0 bases at V and 6 bases at J, with 17 bases between. This CDR3 is 16 amino acids long. CDR3 amino acids: CASSQETAGPGNGYTF. The covered CDR3 bases are TGTGCCAGCAGCCAAGAGACTGCGGGGCCCGGTAATGGC.

Concerning this clone itself: The DNA ends 3 residues before the CDR3 does, and the rest of the CDR3 is filled in from the germline J gene. This chain uses TRBV30 with TRBJ1-1; D gene unclear. This CDR3 has 11 residues. CDR1 GTSNPN and CDR2 SVGIG come from the germline V gene (reference sequence). CDR3 amino acids: CAWTLSIEAFF. The part of the CDR3 DNA that was read is TGTGCCTGGACCCTGAGCATAGAA.

According to its frequency, this clone is medium-sized. The DNA ends 3 residues before the CDR3 does, and the rest of the CDR3 is filled in from the germline J gene. The chain is built from TRBV19 and TRBJ2-7; 8 positions match TRBD2. Germline loops: CDR1 LNHDA, CDR2 SQIVND (reference sequence). V dropped 6 bases and J dropped 4; count of bases not matched to a gene: 11. This CDR3 contains 15 residues. CDR3 bases read: TGTGCCAGTAGCCCTAAGCGGGAGTTGGTTTACGAG. Protein sequence: CASSPKRELVYE. The CDR3 as a whole reads CASSPKRELVYEQYF.

In regard to this clone: The read gets to within 3 residues of the CDR3 end, and the germline J gene fills in the rest. The chain uses TRBV19 and TRBJ2-5, with 8 bases identical to TRBD1. CDR1 is LNHDA and CDR2 is SQIVND in the germline V gene (reference sequence). The V and J ends lost 7 bases and 3 bases, in that order; junction bases with no gene match: 4. There are 13 residues in the CDR3. Partial CDR3 DNA: TGTGCCAGTACACCGACAGGGGAAGAGACC. Encoded protein: CASTPTGEET. The full CDR3 sequence reads CASTPTGEETQYF.

Comment on this clone: The read terminates 3 residues ahead of where the CDR3 ends, so the germline J gene completes it. The chain combines TRBV19 with TRBJ1-1, with 9 bases aligning to TRBD1. Losses at the gene ends were 3 bases for V and 1 base for J; bases not matched to a gene: 9. This CDR3 has 17 residues. CDR1 LNHDA and CDR2 SQIVND come from the germline V gene (reference sequence). Incomplete CDR3 DNA: TGTGCCAGTAGTATTTTCTCGGGGACAGGGCCGAACACTGAA. The encoded protein is CASSIFSGTGPNTE. The CDR3 in full is CASSIFSGTGPNTEAFF.

As for this clone: The read stops 3 residues short of the end of the CDR3; the missing end is completed from the germline J gene. V and J are TRBV10-1 and TRBJ2-5; D unclear. CDR1 is WNHNN and CDR2 is SYGVQD in the germline V gene (reference sequence). Trimming pared 0 bases from V and 5 bases from J, leaving 10 bases between. There are 14 residues in the CDR3. The CDR3 protein is CASSESLTGETQYF. The DNA read from the CDR3 is TGCGCCAGCAGTGAGTCACTAACTGGGGAGACC.

Regarding this clone: The read terminates 3 residues before the CDR3 end, so the remaining end is supplied by the germline J gene. This sequence joins TRBV6-2 or TRBV6-3 and TRBJ1-1, with a possible D match to TRBD1 (6 bases). The CDR3 has 15 residues. V lost 2 bases and J 7 bases, leaving 17 bases between the germline ends. The germline gives CDR1 MNHEY, CDR2 SVGEGT. CDR3 DNA (partial): TGTGCCAGCAGTTACAACGGCAGGGGTCGGGGTGAA. Its translation: CASSYNGRGRGE. The full CDR3 reads CASSYNGRGRGEAFF.

Worth noting for this clone: The read finishes 3 residues shy of the CDR3 end, and the germline J gene is used to complete it. The chain joins TRBV6-2 or TRBV6-3 to TRBJ1-1; D might be TRBD1 (5 bases). CDR3 size: 13 residues. With 2 bases removed from V and 4 bases from J, the gap between germline ends came to 8 bases. Germline V gives CDR1 MNHEY, CDR2 SVGEGT. The CDR3 DNA, read in part, is TGTGCCAGCAGTTACGGGGGGACCACTGAA. Protein sequence: CASSYGGTTE. The whole CDR3 sequence reads CASSYGGTTEAFF.

This clone registers medium-sized (0.01 to 0.1%) by frequency. Read sequence stops 3 residues before the CDR3 end, and the germline J gene provides the missing end. The chain couples TRBV7-2 to TRBJ2-2; maybe TRBD2 (5 bases). Trimming cost V 3 bases and J 8 bases, with 16 bases left between them. Germline V gene lookup returns CDR1 SGHTA and CDR2 FQGNSA. This CDR3 is 15 amino acids long. CDR3 in amino acids: CASSFRGLARGELFF. The DNA read from the CDR3 is TGTGCCAGCAGCTTTAGAGGGCTAGCTCGGGGGGAG. Looking up the rest from reference TRBV7-2 and TRBJ2-2 gives the full variable domain: GAGVSQSPSNKVTEKGKDVELRCDPISGHTALYWYRQSLGQGLEFLIYFQGNSAPDKSGLPSDRFSAERTGGSVSTLTIQRTQQEDSAVYLCASSFRGLARGELFFGEGSRLTVL.

Remarks on this clone: The read terminates 3 residues ahead of where the CDR3 ends, so the germline J gene completes it. This chain uses TRBV7-6 with TRBJ2-7; TRBD1 matches 12 bases. CDR3 size: 16 residues. Germline V lookup: CDR1 SGHVS, CDR2 FNYEAQ. V trimming: 0 bases; J trimming: 5 bases; junction bases outside the gene matches: 5. The covered CDR3 bases are TGTGCCAGCAGCTTAGCGGGGGGGACAGGGGGCGACGAG. Amino acids: CASSLAGGTGGDE. The full CDR3 is CASSLAGGTGGDEQYF.

As regards this clone: The sequence runs out 3 residues before the end of the CDR3; the remainder is reconstructed from the germline J gene. The chain carries TRBV2 and TRBJ2-3; 11 bases fit TRBD2. With 5 bases clipped from V and 4 bases from J, the junction kept 5 bases outside the gene matches. Germline V gene data show CDR1 as SNHLY and CDR2 as FYNNEI. The CDR3 sequence is 15 residues long. The CDR3 bases that were read are TGTGCCAGCAGTAGGCTAGCGGGGGGTTCAGATACG. Translation: CASSRLAGGSDT. The complete CDR3 sequence is CASSRLAGGSDTQYF.

Points on this clone: The read is 3 residues too short to cover the CDR3 end, so that end is filled in from the germline J gene. This chain connects TRBV28 to TRBJ1-6, with 7 bases that match TRBD1. The germline V gene encodes CDR1 MDHEN and CDR2 SYDVKM. The CDR3 spans 14 residues. V lost 6 bases and J lost 7; bases outside the gene matches: 6. The CDR3: CASRPGQQNSPLHF. The DNA read from the CDR3 is TGTGCCAGCAGACCGGGACAGCAAAATTCACCC.

About this clone itself: Mismatch with germline at one junction end may stem from a read error. Coverage ceases 3 residues before the CDR3 finishes, and the germline J gene fills in the end. This chain joins TRBV4-2 and TRBJ2-1, with D unclear. Germline V gene lookup returns CDR1 LGHNA and CDR2 YNFKEQ. The CDR3 extends over 15 amino acids. The chain's CDR3 is CASSQDPSRHNEQFF. CDR3 DNA, as far as it was read: TGCGCCAGCAGCCAAGATCCTTCTAGGCACAATGAG.

Points on this clone: Read data end 3 residues before the CDR3 end; the end is taken from the germline J gene. The V gene is TRBV20-1, the J gene TRBJ2-7, with TRBD1 as a possible D gene (6 bases). The CDR3 totals 16 residues. Germline CDR1 reads DFQATT; CDR2 reads SNEGSKA (reference sequence). V lost 0 bases and J lost 3, with 18 bases in between. The CDR3 sequence is CSARDLETGLGYEQYF. The CDR3 bases that were read are TGCAGTGCTAGAGATCTGGAAACAGGGTTGGGCTACGAG.

Measured by frequency, this clone is medium-sized. The read halts 3 residues ahead of the CDR3 end, with the missing end drawn from the germline J gene. This chain joins TRBV7-3 and TRBJ1-1; unclear D gene. The CDR3 is made up of 13 amino acids. Germline V lookup: CDR1 SGHTA, CDR2 FQGTGA. With 1 base removed from V and 7 bases from J, the gap between germline ends came to 10 bases. CDR3 DNA (partial): TGTGCCAGCAGCTTAAATTTCGGTTTTGAA. This translates into CASSLNFGFE. The full-length CDR3 reads as CASSLNFGFEAFF.

Regarding this clone: Read coverage stops 3 residues before the CDR3 terminus; the germline J gene supplies the remainder. The V gene is TRBV7-2, the J gene TRBJ2-3; 11 bases line up with TRBD2. V was clipped by 5 bases and J by 7 bases; unmatched bases: 8. The CDR3 spans 15 residues. CDR1 SGHTA and CDR2 FQGNSA come from the germline V gene. The covered CDR3 bases are TGTGCCAGCAGCGGCCCGGGACTAGCGGTTTATACG. This gives the protein CASSGPGLAVYT. The full CDR3 sequence reads CASSGPGLAVYTQYF.

Points on this clone: The sequence runs out 3 residues before the end of the CDR3; the remainder is reconstructed from the germline J gene. This chain links TRBV7-9 with TRBJ2-1, with D possibly TRBD1 on 6 matching bases. This CDR3 has 12 residues. Between the trimmed V and J ends, which lost 8 bases and 8 bases, there was a span of 13 bases. In germline, CDR1 is SEHNR, CDR2 FQNEAQ (reference sequence). CDR3 bases read: TGTGCCAGCGGGCCTGGGGGCGATGAG. It is translated as CASGPGGDE. The CDR3 as a whole reads CASGPGGDEQFF.

This clone is classed as medium-sized by frequency. The read ends 3 residues shy of where the CDR3 ends; the end is completed using the germline J gene. This chain joins TRBV5-1 and TRBJ1-2; 9 bases agree with TRBD1. CDR3 length: 16 amino acids. With 0 bases clipped from V and 4 bases from J, the junction kept 7 bases outside the gene matches. Germline CDR1 SGHRS, CDR2 YFSETQ. CDR3 DNA (partial): TGCGCCAGCAGCTTGGCCTCCGGGACAGGGCTCTATGGC. Translating it yields CASSLASGTGLYG. The complete CDR3 sequence is CASSLASGTGLYGYTF.

With respect to this clone: The read halts 3 residues ahead of the CDR3 end, with the missing end drawn from the germline J gene. This chain links TRBV29-1 with TRBJ2-7; 13 bases align to TRBD2. The V gene end was trimmed by 8 bases and the J gene end by 2 bases; junction bases not matched to a gene: 12. The germline CDR1 and CDR2 sequences are SQVTM and ANQGSEA. The CDR3 has 16 amino acids. CDR3 residues: CSSAPGLAGNTYEQYF. The sequenced part of the CDR3 DNA is TGCAGCTCCGCTCCGGGACTAGCGGGAAATACCTACGAG.

Points on this clone: The CDR3 extends 3 residues past the end of the read, so its final part is completed from the germline J gene. The chain couples TRBV19 to TRBJ1-4; the match to TRBD1 covers 9 bases. This CDR3 contains 14 residues. The V gene end was trimmed by 8 bases and the J gene end by 8 bases; junction bases not matched to a gene: 9. CDR1 is LNHDA, CDR2 SQIVND, per germline (reference sequence). The CDR3 bases that were read are TGTGCCAGTGAGGACAGGGGATTCGAGGAAAAA. The encoded protein is CASEDRGFEEK. The entire CDR3 is CASEDRGFEEKLFF.